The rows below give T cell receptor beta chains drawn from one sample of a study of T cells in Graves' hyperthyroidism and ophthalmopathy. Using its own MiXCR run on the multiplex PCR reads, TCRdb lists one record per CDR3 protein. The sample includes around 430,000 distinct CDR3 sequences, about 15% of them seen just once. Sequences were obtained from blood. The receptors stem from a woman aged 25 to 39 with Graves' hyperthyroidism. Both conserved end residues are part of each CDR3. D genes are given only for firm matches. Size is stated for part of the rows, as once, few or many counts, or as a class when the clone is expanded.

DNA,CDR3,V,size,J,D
TGTGCCAGCAGCCAAGAGCCTGATTCCTATAATTCACCCCTCCACTTT,CASSQEPDSYNSPLHF,TRBV3-1,few,TRBJ1-6,.
TGTGCCAGCAGTTTATACAGGGGAGGAGGTCAAGCGACCCATGAGCAGTTCTTC,CASSLYRGGGQATHEQFF,TRBV28,many,TRBJ2-1,.
TGCAGTGCTAGAGAGGGGGGGAGCAATCAGCCCCAGCATTTT,CSAREGGSNQPQHF,TRBV20-1,.,TRBJ1-5,.
TGTGCCAGCAGCTTAAGTCCCTCCTACAATGAGCAGTTCTTC,CASSLSPSYNEQFF,TRBV7-2,many,TRBJ2-1,.
TGTGCCAGCAGTCACGGGGGCGCGGGAACAGATACGCAGTATTTT,CASSHGGAGTDTQYF,TRBV28,many,TRBJ2-3,.
TGTGCTAGTGGTTTCGCGGACGCCACAGATACGCAGTATTTT,CASGFADATDTQYF,TRBV12-5,few,TRBJ2-3,.
TGTGCCAGCAGTTACGAGGGACTAGCGGGAGGAAACACAGATACGCAGTATTTT,CASSYEGLAGGNTDTQYF,TRBV6-1,few,TRBJ2-3,TRBD2
TGTGCCTGGAGTTCGGGACAGGGACATTCACCCCTCCACTTT,CAWSSGQGHSPLHF,TRBV30,.,TRBJ1-6,TRBD1
TGTGCCAGCAGCTCTACGCGGGAGGGGGAGGAGCAGTTCTTC,CASSSTREGEEQFF,TRBV7-3,many,TRBJ2-1,TRBD2
TGTGCCAGTAGTACGGGCTTCGGTTCACCCCTCCACTTT,CASSTGFGSPLHF,TRBV19,.,TRBJ1-6,.
TGTGCCAGCAGTTTTAACGGCCCCGCCGACTATGGCTACACCTTC,CASSFNGPADYGYTF,TRBV12-3/TRBV12-4,.,TRBJ1-2,.
TGTGCCATCAGCTCACAAGAGACCCAGTACTTC,CAISSQETQYF,TRBV10-3,many,TRBJ2-5,.
TGTGCCAGTAGTATAGAGGGTAATGAGCAGTTCTTC,CASSIEGNEQFF,TRBV19,few,TRBJ2-1,.
TGTGCCAGCATTGGGGACAGGGGCAAAGAGACCCAGTACTTC,CASIGDRGKETQYF,TRBV12-3/TRBV12-4,many,TRBJ2-5,TRBD1
TGTGCCAGCACCGAGGAGCGGAGACAAGAGACCCAGTACTTC,CASTEERRQETQYF,TRBV11-2,many,TRBJ2-5,.
TGTGCCAGCAGTTTAATTGGCTTTAACCAGCCCCAGCATTTT,CASSLIGFNQPQHF,TRBV27,.,TRBJ1-5,.
TGTGCCAGCTCACCTCCCGCTTTTACGGTCGAGCAGTACTTC,CASSPPAFTVEQYF,TRBV18,many,TRBJ2-7,.
TGTGCCAGCAGCCAAGCTTTCCCGAGCACAGATACGCAGTATTTT,CASSQAFPSTDTQYF,TRBV3-1,many,TRBJ2-3,.
TGTGCCAGCTCACTACAGGGGGCGACGAACACCGGGGAGCTGTTTTTT,CASSLQGATNTGELFF,TRBV18,many,TRBJ2-2,TRBD1
TGTGCCTGGAGTGTACCCGGGAGACTAGCCTCCTACAATGAGCAGTTCTTC,CAWSVPGRLASYNEQFF,TRBV30,many,TRBJ2-1,TRBD2
TGTGCCAGCAGCTTAACCCCCGGGACAACCACCCAAGGGTACGAGCAGTACTTC,CASSLTPGTTTQGYEQYF,TRBV7-9,few,TRBJ2-7,.
TGTGCCACCAGCAGCCATACAAACACCATATATTTT,CATSSHTNTIYF,TRBV15,once,TRBJ1-3,.
TGTGCCACCGCTCCGGACAGGGGGGCCTCCAATCAGCCCCAGCATTTT,CATAPDRGASNQPQHF,TRBV28,many,TRBJ1-5,TRBD1
TGCAGCGCCCAGAGGGGGAGGGCAGAGACCCAGTACTTC,CSAQRGRAETQYF,TRBV29-1,.,TRBJ2-5,.
TGTGCCAGCAGCGTAGGTCCCACATACGATCAGCCCCAGCATTTT,CASSVGPTYDQPQHF,TRBV9,.,TRBJ1-5,.
TGTGCCAGCTCACCCCCCAACCCTGACTCCTACGAGCAGTACTTC,CASSPPNPDSYEQYF,TRBV18,many,TRBJ2-7,.
TGTGCCAGCAGCCCCTTTCCGACTAGCGGTTATAACGAGCAGTACTTC,CASSPFPTSGYNEQYF,TRBV28,.,TRBJ2-7,TRBD2
TGTGCCAGCAGTCCTCAAGGTGGGGGGACCGGGGAGCTGTTTTTT,CASSPQGGGTGELFF,TRBV12-3/TRBV12-4,many,TRBJ2-2,.
TGCAGTTTAACTGCCAGTCCGAACACTGAAGCTTTCTTT,CSLTASPNTEAFF,TRBV20-1,few,TRBJ1-1,.
TGTGCCAGCAGGCGACAGGAAGCCGGGGAGCTGTTTTTT,CASRRQEAGELFF,TRBV6-4,.,TRBJ2-2,.
TGTGCCAGCAGCGACGATGCCGGTCGCACAGATACGCAGTATTTT,CASSDDAGRTDTQYF,TRBV7-6,.,TRBJ2-3,.
TGTGCCAGTAGTACTCAGGGGTATGGCTACACCTTC,CASSTQGYGYTF,TRBV19,many,TRBJ1-2,.
TGTGCCAGCAGTCCTCCCTCGACAGGGTATGGCTACACCTTC,CASSPPSTGYGYTF,TRBV28,.,TRBJ1-2,TRBD1
TGCAGTGCTAGAGATCTGGACGGTTCACCCCTCCACTTT,CSARDLDGSPLHF,TRBV20-1,.,TRBJ1-6,.
TGCAGTGCTAGTATCCATGAGCAGTTCTTC,CSASIHEQFF,TRBV20-1,few,TRBJ2-1,.
TGTGCCAGCAGCTTTAGGGCCCCACACGAGCAGTACTTC,CASSFRAPHEQYF,TRBV7-2,many,TRBJ2-7,.
TGTGCCAGCAGCCAGACCGACTACGAGCAGTACTTC,CASSQTDYEQYF,TRBV3-1,many,TRBJ2-7,.
TGTGCCAGCAGTGGGGGGTTAGGAAATCAGCCCCAGCATTTT,CASSGGLGNQPQHF,TRBV6-1,few,TRBJ1-5,.
TGTGCCAGCAGTTGGGCTGAATACCCCTCCTACGAGCAGTACTTC,CASSWAEYPSYEQYF,TRBV28,many,TRBJ2-7,.
TGTGCCAGCAGCTTAGGACAGGCGGCGAATGAAAAACTGTTTTTT,CASSLGQAANEKLFF,TRBV7-9,few,TRBJ1-4,.
TGTGCCAGCAGAGGCAGGGGTTCGTCCTACGAGCAGTACTTC,CASRGRGSSYEQYF,TRBV2,many,TRBJ2-7,.
TGTGCCAGCAGTACGACAGGGGACGAGACCCAGTACTTC,CASSTTGDETQYF,TRBV12-3/TRBV12-4,many,TRBJ2-5,TRBD1
TGCGCCAGCAGTACCCCAGGGGGCGAGCAGTACTTC,CASSTPGGEQYF,TRBV10-1,.,TRBJ2-7,TRBD1
TGTGCCACCCAGAGTAGCAATCAGCCCCAGCATTTT,CATQSSNQPQHF,TRBV28,many,TRBJ1-5,.
TGTGCCAGCAGTCTTTACTCGGCCAGCATGAACACTGAAGCTTTCTTT,CASSLYSASMNTEAFF,TRBV2,many,TRBJ1-1,.
TGTGCCAGCAGCTTGGGAAGGAGTCCCTCGGGGGAGACCCAGTACTTC,CASSLGRSPSGETQYF,TRBV5-8,few,TRBJ2-5,.
TGTGCCACCAGTGATACTAGCGGGAGTTCGCGTGGTGAGCAGTTCTTC,CATSDTSGSSRGEQFF,TRBV24-1,.,TRBJ2-1,TRBD2
TGTGCCTGGAGTGCCCCGGGTCTAACCCACACCGGGGAGCTGTTTTTT,CAWSAPGLTHTGELFF,TRBV30,.,TRBJ2-2,.
TGCAGTGCTGATGACCCGGGACGCGTTCGCACTGAAGCTTTCTTT,CSADDPGRVRTEAFF,TRBV20-1,many,TRBJ1-1,.
TGCGCCAGCAGCCTGGACAGACCCCAAGAGACCCAGTACTTC,CASSLDRPQETQYF,TRBV5-1,few,TRBJ2-5,.
TGTGCCAGCAGTTTAGGGCAGGGGTCCCATACGCAGTATTTT,CASSLGQGSHTQYF,TRBV12-3/TRBV12-4,many,TRBJ2-3,.
TGTGCCACCAGCAGAGAGGGCAGGCTAACGATCCACAATGGGCAGTTCTTC,CATSREGRLTIHNGQFF,TRBV15,.,TRBJ2-1,.